The 2 T cell receptor beta chains below were found in one sample sequenced in a study of blood T cell repertoires in COVID-19. Profiling relied on immunoSEQ multiplex PCR, and the TCRdb table lists in-frame clones only, not all of them. The sample lists fewer than 350,000 clones, 70% to 90% occurring once. Sequences were obtained from peripheral blood. Every receptor here comes from a woman aged 25 to 39 who had recovered from COVID-19.

Notes on this clone: Other DNA sequences in this sample translate to the same CDR3. The chain joins TRBV18 to TRBJ1-5; 8 nucleotides match TRBD1. Germline V gives CDR1 KGHSH, CDR2 LQKENI. Unmatched junction bases numbered 6, after V lost 6 bases and J lost 2 bases. The CDR3 is made up of 15 amino acids. The CDR3 DNA sequence: TGTGCCAGCTCCCCCGACAGGGGTGGCAATCAGCCCCAGCATTTT. It translates to CASSPDRGGNQPQHF. Filled out from reference TRBV18 and TRBJ1-5, the complete variable domain reads NAGVMQNPRHLVRRRGQEARLRCSPMKGHSHVYWYRQLPEEGLKFMVYLQKENIIDESGMPKERFSAEFPKEGPSILRIQQVVRGDSAAYFCASSPDRGGNQPQHFGDGTRLSIL.

Details on this clone: One end of the junction varies from germline; a read error may be responsible. This sequence joins TRBV19 and TRBJ1-2, with 8 positions matching TRBD1. Germline CDR1 LNHDA, CDR2 SQIVND (reference sequence). The CDR3 consists of 15 residues. CDR3 in amino acids: CASRWGGQVNDGYTF. The DNA for the CDR3 is TGTGCCAGCCGTTGGGGGGGACAGGTTAACGATGGCTACACCTTC.